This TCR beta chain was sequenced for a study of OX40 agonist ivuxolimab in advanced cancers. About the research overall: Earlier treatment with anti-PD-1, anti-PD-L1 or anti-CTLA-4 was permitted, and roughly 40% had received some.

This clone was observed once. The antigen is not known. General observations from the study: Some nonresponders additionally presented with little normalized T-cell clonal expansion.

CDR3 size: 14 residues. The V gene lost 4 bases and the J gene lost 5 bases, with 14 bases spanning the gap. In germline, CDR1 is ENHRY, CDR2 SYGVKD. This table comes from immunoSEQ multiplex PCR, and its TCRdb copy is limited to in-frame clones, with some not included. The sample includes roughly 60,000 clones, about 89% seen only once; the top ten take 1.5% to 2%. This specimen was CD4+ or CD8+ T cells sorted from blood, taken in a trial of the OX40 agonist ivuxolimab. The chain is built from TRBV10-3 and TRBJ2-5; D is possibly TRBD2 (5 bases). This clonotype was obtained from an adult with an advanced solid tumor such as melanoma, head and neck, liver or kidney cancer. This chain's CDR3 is CAISGSRGRETQYF. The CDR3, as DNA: TGTGCCATCAGTGGTAGTCGGGGAAGGGAGACCCAGTACTTC.